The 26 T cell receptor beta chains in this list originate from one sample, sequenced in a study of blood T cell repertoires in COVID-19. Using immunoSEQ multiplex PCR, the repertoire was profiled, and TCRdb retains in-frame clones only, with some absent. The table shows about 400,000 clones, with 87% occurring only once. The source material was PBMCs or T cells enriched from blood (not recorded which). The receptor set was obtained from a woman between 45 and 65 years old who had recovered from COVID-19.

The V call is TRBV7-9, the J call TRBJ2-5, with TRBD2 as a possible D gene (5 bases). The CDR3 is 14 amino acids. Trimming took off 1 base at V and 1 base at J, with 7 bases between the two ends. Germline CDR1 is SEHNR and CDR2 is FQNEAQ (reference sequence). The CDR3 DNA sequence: TGTGCCAGCAGCTTAGGAGGGTCCCAAGAGACCCAGTACTTC. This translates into CASSLGGSQETQYF.

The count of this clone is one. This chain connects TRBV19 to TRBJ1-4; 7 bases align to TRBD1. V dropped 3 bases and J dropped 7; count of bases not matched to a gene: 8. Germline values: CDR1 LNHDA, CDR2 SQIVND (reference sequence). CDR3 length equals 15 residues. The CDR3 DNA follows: TGTGCCAGTAGTATTGGACAGGCTCGGGGTGAAAAACTGTTTTTT. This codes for CASSIGQARGEKLFF.

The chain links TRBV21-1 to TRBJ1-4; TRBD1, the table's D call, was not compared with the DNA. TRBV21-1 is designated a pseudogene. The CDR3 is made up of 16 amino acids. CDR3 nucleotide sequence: TGTGCCAGCAGCAAAGGAGTGAGCAGGGTTGATGAAAAACTGTTTTTT. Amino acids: CASSKGVSRVDEKLFF.

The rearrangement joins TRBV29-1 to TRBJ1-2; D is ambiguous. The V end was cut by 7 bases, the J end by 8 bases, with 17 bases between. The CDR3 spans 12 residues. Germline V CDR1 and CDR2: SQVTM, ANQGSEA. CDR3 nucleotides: TGCAGCGCGACCGGGGATTTAGGAGGCTACACCTTC. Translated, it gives CSATGDLGGYTF. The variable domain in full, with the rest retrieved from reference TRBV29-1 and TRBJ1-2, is SAVISQKPSRDICQRGTSLTIQCQVDSQVTMMFWYRQQPGQSLTLIATANQGSEATYESGFVIDKFPISRPNLTFSTLTVSNMSPEDSSIYLCSATGDLGGYTFGSGTRLTVV.

CDR3 in DNA: TGTGCCAGCAGACCCGCCGGGACAGGGGGTAGGCAGCCCCAGCATTTT. Protein: CASRPAGTGGRQPQHF. V is TRBV28 and J is TRBJ1-5; 11 bases are a match to TRBD1. Looked up from germline, CDR1 is MDHEN and CDR2 is SYDVKM. The CDR3 is made up of 16 amino acids. V shed 6 bases, J shed 7 bases, and the junction held 11 bases outside the gene matches.

The CDR3 bases are TGTGCCAGTAGTAAAAGGGGACTCCAGAGTCTCGAGACCCAGTACTTC. Protein product: CASSKRGLQSLETQYF. The rearrangement joins TRBV19 to TRBJ2-5, with D possibly TRBD2 on 6 matching bases. CDR1 and CDR2 (germline): LNHDA, SQIVND (reference sequence). This CDR3 contains 16 residues. Trimming took off 4 bases at V and 5 bases at J, with 20 bases between the two ends.

CDR3 sequence (DNA): TGTGCCAGCAGCTTAATCTTAGGGGGGGCATCTGAAGCTTTCTTT. Translating gives CASSLILGGASEAFF. This chain connects TRBV7-3 to TRBJ1-1, with D possibly matching TRBD1 (6 bases). This CDR3 region has 15 residues. CDR1 and CDR2 (germline): SGHTA, FQGTGA. Trimming took off 1 base at V and 6 bases at J, with 15 bases between the two ends. Looking up the rest from reference TRBV7-3 and TRBJ1-1 gives the full variable domain: GAGVSQTPSNKVTEKGKYVELRCDPISGHTALYWYRQSLGQGPEFLIYFQGTGAADDSGLPNDRFFAVRPEGSVSTLKIQRTERGDSAVYLCASSLILGGASEAFFGQGTRLTVV.

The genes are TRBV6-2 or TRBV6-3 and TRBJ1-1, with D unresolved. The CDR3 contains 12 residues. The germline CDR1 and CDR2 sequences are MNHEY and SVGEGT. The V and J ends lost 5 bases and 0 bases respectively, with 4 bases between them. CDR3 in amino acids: CASSTVNTEAFF. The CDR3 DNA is TGTGCCAGCAGTACAGTGAACACTGAAGCTTTCTTT.

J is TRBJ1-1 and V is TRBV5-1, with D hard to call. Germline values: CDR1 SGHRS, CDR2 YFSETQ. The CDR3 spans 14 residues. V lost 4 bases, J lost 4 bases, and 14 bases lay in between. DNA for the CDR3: TGCGCCAGCAGCGCTACAGCTATTGGCACTGAAGCTTTCTTT. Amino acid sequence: CASSATAIGTEAFF.

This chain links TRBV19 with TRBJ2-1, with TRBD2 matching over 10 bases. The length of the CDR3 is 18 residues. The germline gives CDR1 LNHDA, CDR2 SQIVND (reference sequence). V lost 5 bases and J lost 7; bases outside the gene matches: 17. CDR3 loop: CASSPGGLARSQWNEQFF. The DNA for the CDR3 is TGTGCCAGTAGTCCCGGGGGACTAGCGAGGAGTCAATGGAATGAGCAGTTCTTC.

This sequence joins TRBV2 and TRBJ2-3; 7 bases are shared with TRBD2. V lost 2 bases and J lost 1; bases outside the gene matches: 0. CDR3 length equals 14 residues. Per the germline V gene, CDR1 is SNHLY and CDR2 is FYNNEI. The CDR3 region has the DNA TGTGCCAGCAGTGAACTAGCGGGCACAGATACGCAGTATTTT. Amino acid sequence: CASSELAGTDTQYF. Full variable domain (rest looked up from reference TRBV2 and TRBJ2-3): EPEVTQTPSHQVTQMGQEVILRCVPISNHLYFYWYRQILGQKVEFLVSFYNNEISEKSEIFDDQFSVERPDGSNFTLKIRSTKLEDSAMYFCASSELAGTDTQYFGPGTRLTVL.

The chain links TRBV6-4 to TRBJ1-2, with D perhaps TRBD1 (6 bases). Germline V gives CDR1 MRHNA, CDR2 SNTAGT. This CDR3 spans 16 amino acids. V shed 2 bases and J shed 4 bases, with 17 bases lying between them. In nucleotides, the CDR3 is TGTGCCAGCAGTGACAAACCAGGGGTGGGCCCCTATGGCTACACCTTC. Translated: CASSDKPGVGPYGYTF.

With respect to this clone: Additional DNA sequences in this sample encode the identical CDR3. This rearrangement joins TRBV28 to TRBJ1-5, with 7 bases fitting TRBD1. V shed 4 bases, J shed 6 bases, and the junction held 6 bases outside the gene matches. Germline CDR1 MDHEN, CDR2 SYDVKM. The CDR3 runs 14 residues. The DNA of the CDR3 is TGTGCCAGCAGTTCCAGGGGGTTGGGTCAGCCCCAGCATTTT. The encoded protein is CASSSRGLGQPQHF.

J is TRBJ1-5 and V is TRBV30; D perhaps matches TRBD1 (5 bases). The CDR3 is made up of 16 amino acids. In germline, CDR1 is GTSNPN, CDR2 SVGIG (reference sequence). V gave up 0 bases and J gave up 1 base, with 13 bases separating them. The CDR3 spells CAWSVAAGTSNQPQHF. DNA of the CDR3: TGTGCCTGGAGTGTCGCCGCGGGGACCAGCAATCAGCCCCAGCATTTT.

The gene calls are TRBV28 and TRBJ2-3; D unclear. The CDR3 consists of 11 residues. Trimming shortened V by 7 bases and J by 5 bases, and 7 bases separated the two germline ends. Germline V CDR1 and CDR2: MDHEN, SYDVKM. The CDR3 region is CASTSRDTQYF. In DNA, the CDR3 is TGTGCCAGCACTTCGAGAGATACGCAGTATTTT.

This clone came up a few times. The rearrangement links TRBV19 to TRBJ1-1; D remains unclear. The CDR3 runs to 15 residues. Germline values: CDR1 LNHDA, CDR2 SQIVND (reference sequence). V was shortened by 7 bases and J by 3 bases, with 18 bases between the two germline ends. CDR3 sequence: CASTPSRIRDTEAFF. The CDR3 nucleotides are TGTGCCAGTACCCCGTCGAGGATTCGGGACACTGAAGCTTTCTTT.

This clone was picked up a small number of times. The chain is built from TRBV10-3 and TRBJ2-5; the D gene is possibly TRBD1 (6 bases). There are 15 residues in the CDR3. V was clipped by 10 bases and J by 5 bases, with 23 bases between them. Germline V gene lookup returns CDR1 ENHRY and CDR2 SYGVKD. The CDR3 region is CASAPGEGVRETQYF. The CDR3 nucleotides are TGTGCCAGCGCCCCCGGCGAGGGGGTAAGGGAGACCCAGTACTTC.

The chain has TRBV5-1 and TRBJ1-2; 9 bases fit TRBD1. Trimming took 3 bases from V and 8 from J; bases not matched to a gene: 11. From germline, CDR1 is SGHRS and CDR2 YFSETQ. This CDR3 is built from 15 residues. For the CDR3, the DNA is TGCGCCAGCAGCTCTGCCGGGACAGGGTACGGCGGCTACACCTTC. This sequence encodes CASSSAGTGYGGYTF.

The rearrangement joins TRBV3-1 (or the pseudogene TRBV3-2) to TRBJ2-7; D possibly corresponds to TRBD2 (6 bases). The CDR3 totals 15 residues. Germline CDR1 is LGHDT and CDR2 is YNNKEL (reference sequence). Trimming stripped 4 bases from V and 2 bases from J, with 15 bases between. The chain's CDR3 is CASSLRGMGTYEQYF. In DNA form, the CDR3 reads TGTGCCAGCAGCCTCCGGGGGATGGGGACCTACGAGCAGTACTTC.

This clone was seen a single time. In nucleotides, the CDR3 is TGCGCCAGCAGCTTCTCCCTCGGAGAGATTAAAGAGACCCAGTACTTC. Translated, it gives CASSFSLGEIKETQYF. The gene calls are TRBV5-1 and TRBJ2-5; no clear D gene. The CDR3 extends over 16 amino acids. Germline lookup yields CDR1 SGHRS and CDR2 YFSETQ. Trimming removed 2 bases from V and 3 bases from J, with 17 bases in between.

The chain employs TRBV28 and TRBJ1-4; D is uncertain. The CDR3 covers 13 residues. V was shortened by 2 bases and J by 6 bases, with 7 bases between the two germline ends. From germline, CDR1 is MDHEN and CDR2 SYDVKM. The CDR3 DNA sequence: TGTGCCAGCAGTTTAAACAGATATGAAAAACTGTTTTTT. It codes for CASSLNRYEKLFF.

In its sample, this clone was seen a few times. CDR3 amino acids: CASSPGGVNTEAFF. The CDR3 DNA follows: TGTGCCAGCAGTCCGGGAGGAGTGAACACTGAAGCTTTCTTT. The gene calls are TRBV27 and TRBJ1-1, with D uncertain. The CDR3 has 14 residues. Germline V gives CDR1 MNHEY, CDR2 SMNVEV (reference sequence). Trimming left V 5 bases short and J 0 bases short, with 10 bases between.

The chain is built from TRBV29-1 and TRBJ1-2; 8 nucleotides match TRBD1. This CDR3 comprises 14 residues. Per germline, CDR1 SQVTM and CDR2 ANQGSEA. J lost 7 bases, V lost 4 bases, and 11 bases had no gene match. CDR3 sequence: CSVASGTGERGYTF. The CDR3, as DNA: TGCAGCGTTGCTTCCGGGACAGGCGAACGTGGCTACACCTTC.

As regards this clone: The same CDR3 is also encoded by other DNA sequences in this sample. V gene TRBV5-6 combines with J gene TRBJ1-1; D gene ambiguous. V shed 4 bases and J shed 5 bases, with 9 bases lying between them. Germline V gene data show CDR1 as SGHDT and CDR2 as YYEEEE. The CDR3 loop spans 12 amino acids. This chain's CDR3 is CASSPGGTEAFF. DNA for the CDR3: TGTGCCAGCAGCCCGGGAGGGACTGAAGCTTTCTTT.

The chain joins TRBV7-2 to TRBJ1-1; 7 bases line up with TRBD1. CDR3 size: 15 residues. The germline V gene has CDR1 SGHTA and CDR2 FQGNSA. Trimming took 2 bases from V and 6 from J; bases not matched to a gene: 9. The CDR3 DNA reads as TGTGCCAGCAGCTTATCGAGGGGGCAAGGAGCTGAAGCTTTCTTT. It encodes CASSLSRGQGAEAFF. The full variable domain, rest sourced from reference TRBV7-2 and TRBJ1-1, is GAGVSQSPSNKVTEKGKDVELRCDPISGHTALYWYRQSLGQGLEFLIYFQGNSAPDKSGLPSDRFSAERTGGSVSTLTIQRTQQEDSAVYLCASSLSRGQGAEAFFGQGTRLTVV.

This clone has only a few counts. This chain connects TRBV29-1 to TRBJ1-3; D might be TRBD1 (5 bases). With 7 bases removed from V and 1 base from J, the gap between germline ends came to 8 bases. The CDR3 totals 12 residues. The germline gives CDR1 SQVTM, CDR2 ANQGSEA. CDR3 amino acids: CSGQGSGNTIYF. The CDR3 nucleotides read TGCAGCGGTCAGGGATCTGGAAACACCATATATTTT.